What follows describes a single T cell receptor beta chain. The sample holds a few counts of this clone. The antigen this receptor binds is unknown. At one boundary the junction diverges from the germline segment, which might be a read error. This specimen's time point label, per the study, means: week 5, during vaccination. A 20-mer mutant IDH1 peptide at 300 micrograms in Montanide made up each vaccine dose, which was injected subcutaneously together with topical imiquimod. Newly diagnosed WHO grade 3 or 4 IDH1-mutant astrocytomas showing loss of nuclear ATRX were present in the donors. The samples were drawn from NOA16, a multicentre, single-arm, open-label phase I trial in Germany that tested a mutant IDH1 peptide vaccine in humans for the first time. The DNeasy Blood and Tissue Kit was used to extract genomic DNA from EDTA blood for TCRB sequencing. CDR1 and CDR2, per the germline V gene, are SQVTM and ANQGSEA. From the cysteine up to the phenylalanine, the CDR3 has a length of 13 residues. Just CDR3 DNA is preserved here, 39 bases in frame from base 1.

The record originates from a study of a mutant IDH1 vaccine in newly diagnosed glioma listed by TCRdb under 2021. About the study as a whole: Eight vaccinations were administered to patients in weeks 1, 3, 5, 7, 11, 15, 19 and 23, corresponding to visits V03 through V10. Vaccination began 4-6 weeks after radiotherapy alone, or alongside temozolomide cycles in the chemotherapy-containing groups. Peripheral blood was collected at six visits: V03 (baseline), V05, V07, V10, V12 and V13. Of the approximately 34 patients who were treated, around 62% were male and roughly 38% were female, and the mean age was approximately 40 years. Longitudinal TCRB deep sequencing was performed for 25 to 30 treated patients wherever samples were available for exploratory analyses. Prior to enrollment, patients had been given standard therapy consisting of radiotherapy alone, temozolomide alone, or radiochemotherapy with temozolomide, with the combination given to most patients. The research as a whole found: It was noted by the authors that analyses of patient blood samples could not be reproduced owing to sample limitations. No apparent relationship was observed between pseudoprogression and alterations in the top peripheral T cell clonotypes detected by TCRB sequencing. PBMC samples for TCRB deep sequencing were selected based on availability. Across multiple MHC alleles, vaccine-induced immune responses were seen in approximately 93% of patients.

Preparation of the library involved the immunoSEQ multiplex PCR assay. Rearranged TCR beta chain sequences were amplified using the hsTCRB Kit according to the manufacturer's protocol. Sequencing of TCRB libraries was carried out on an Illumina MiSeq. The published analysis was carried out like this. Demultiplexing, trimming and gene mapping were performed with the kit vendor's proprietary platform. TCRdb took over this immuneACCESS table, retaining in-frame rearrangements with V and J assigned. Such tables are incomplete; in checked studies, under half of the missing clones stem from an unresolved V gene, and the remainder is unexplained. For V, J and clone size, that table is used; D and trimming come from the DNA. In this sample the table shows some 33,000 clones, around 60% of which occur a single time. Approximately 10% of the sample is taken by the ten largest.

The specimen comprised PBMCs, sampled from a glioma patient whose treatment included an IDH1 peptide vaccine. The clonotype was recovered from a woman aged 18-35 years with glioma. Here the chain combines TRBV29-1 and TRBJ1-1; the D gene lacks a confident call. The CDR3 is CSVQEGPATEAFF. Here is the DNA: TGCAGCGTTCAAGAGGGCCCAGCCACTGAAGCTTTCTTT.